Included here is one T cell receptor (beta chain) sequence, with context. No antigen is known for it. This sample was included in a study of T cell responses to AZD1222 COVID-19 vaccine. Study results and caveats: Nearly half of unique spike-specific TCRs reportedly avoided B.1.351 and B.1.1.7 mutated regions.

The assay was immunoSEQ multiplex PCR, and TCRdb's table has in-frame clones only and misses some. The sample has about 93,000 clones, 75% to 90% seen once. Recipients boosted at about 4 weeks or about 12 weeks are pooled. Germline CDR1 SGDLS, CDR2 YYNGEE. The trim removed 4 bases at V and 3 bases at J, leaving 6 bases unmatched. This CDR3 region has 14 residues. The receptor comes from an adult who received the AZD1222 COVID-19 vaccine. The material was peripheral blood, obtained 28 days after the second AZD1222 dose. The chain uses TRBV9 and TRBJ2-7; 8 nucleotides line up with TRBD1. CDR3 in DNA: TGTGCCAGCAGCTTCGGGACAGGAGTCTACGAGCAGTACTTC. Protein sequence: CASSFGTGVYEQYF.